Each of the 18 T cell receptor beta chains below was sequenced from the same sample in a study of immune cell composition in non-small cell lung cancer. The table came from immunoSEQ multiplex PCR; TCRdb's copy has only in-frame clones and leaves some out. Here the sample spans 14,000 to 15,000 clones, 69% being singletons. The sequenced sample was lung tumor tissue. These receptors all come from a human donor with non-small cell lung cancer.

This rearrangement joins TRBV12-1 to TRBJ2-5; the table names TRBD2, a call not compared with the DNA. TRBV12-1 is listed as a pseudogene. The CDR3 contains 18 residues. As DNA, the CDR3 is TGTGCCAGCAGCTTTCGCACTCGACTAGCGGGGGGCCAAGAGACCCAGTACTTC. This gives the protein CASSFRTRLAGGQETQYF.

This sequence joins TRBV12-5 and TRBJ1-2; D is unclear. This CDR3 spans 15 amino acids. V was cut by 2 bases and J by 7 bases, with 17 bases left in between. The germline V gene encodes CDR1 LGHNT and CDR2 FRNRAP. The DNA of the CDR3 is TGTGCTAGTGGTTTGTGGTCTCGGGGATGGAGTGGCTACACCTTC. It encodes CASGLWSRGWSGYTF.

V and J are TRBV30 and TRBJ1-2; 8 bases fit TRBD1. The trim removed 2 bases at V and 6 bases at J, leaving 8 bases unmatched. Per the germline V gene, CDR1 is GTSNPN and CDR2 is SVGIG (reference sequence). The CDR3 consists of 14 residues. In DNA form, the CDR3 reads TGTGCCTGGAGTACAGGGGGAGGTCGGAATGGCTACACCTTC. Protein: CAWSTGGGRNGYTF.

The chain is built from TRBV18 and TRBJ2-7; TRBD2 aligns across 8 bases. The CDR3 runs to 15 residues. With 5 bases clipped from V and 5 bases from J, the junction kept 11 bases outside the gene matches. Per the germline V gene, CDR1 is KGHSH and CDR2 is LQKENI. The CDR3 DNA sequence: TGTGCCAGCTCATCCCAGCGGGGGCTAGGAAACGAGCAGTACTTC. Protein product: CASSSQRGLGNEQYF.

CDR3 residues: CASSQDRHYEQYF. The CDR3, as DNA: TGCGCCAGCAGCCAAGATCGACACTACGAGCAGTACTTC. The rearrangement joins TRBV4-1 to TRBJ2-7; unclear D gene. The CDR3 spans 13 residues. The germline CDR1 and CDR2 sequences are MGHRA and YSYEKL. Trimming stripped 0 bases from V and 3 bases from J, with 6 bases between.

CDR3 in amino acids: CASSQSGGAYNEQFF. The CDR3 nucleotides are TGTGCCAGCTCACAAAGCGGGGGGGCCTACAATGAGCAGTTCTTC. This chain joins TRBV18 and TRBJ2-1; 10 nucleotides line up with TRBD2. The CDR3 is 15 amino acids. After removal of 4 bases from V and 2 bases from J, the junction contained 2 bases not matched to a gene. Germline V gives CDR1 KGHSH, CDR2 LQKENI.

V is TRBV5-1 and J is TRBJ1-5, with 9 bases matching TRBD1. The CDR3 runs to 15 residues. Losses at the gene ends were 4 bases for V and 3 bases for J; bases not matched to a gene: 5. The germline gives CDR1 SGHRS, CDR2 YFSETQ. This CDR3 is CASSLGTGYNQPQHF. CDR3 nucleotides: TGCGCCAGCAGCCTAGGGACAGGGTACAATCAGCCCCAGCATTTT. The whole variable domain, remainder taken from reference TRBV5-1 and TRBJ1-5, is KAGVTQTPRYLIKTRGQQVTLSCSPISGHRSVSWYQQTPGQGLQFLFEYFSETQRNKGNFPGRFSGRQFSNSRSEMNVSTLELGDSALYLCASSLGTGYNQPQHFGDGTRLSIL.

The gene calls are TRBV7-6 and TRBJ2-2, with D maybe TRBD1 (5 bases). V was trimmed by 0 bases and J by 5 bases, leaving 10 bases between them. The germline V gene encodes CDR1 SGHVS and CDR2 FNYEAQ. This CDR3 contains 15 residues. CDR3 nucleotides: TGTGCCAGCAGCTTAGCGTGGACAACGACCGGGGAGCTGTTTTTT. Translation: CASSLAWTTTGELFF.

The V gene is TRBV6-5, the J gene TRBJ2-1; 7 bases are shared with TRBD2. The CDR3 sequence is 16 residues long. V shed 1 base, J shed 2 bases, and the junction held 5 bases outside the gene matches. The germline V gene encodes CDR1 MNHEY and CDR2 SVGAGI. The CDR3, as DNA: TGTGCCAGCAGTTACTACTCGCGGGGGACCTACAATGAGCAGTTCTTC. This gives the protein CASSYYSRGTYNEQFF.

The chain carries TRBV7-9 and TRBJ1-1; no firm D call. The CDR3 has 13 amino acids. V was shortened by 8 bases and J by 0 bases, with 10 bases between the two germline ends. CDR1 is SEHNR and CDR2 is FQNEAQ in the germline V gene (reference sequence). CDR3 region: CASERGMNTEAFF. The CDR3 nucleotides read TGTGCCAGCGAACGGGGAATGAACACTGAAGCTTTCTTT.

This clone has just one count. The gene calls are TRBV7-9 and TRBJ1-2, with 9 bases lining up with TRBD1. Germline CDR1 reads SEHNR; CDR2 reads FQNEAQ (reference sequence). There are 16 residues in the CDR3. With 1 base clipped from V and 2 bases from J, the junction kept 5 bases outside the gene matches. This chain's CDR3 is CASSLGPGTGNYGYTF. The CDR3 bases are TGTGCCAGCAGCTTAGGGCCCGGGACAGGGAACTATGGCTACACCTTC. Drawing the rest from reference TRBV7-9 and TRBJ1-2, the complete variable domain is DTGVSQNPRHKITKRGQNVTFRCDPISEHNRLYWYRQTLGQGPEFLTYFQNEAQLEKSRLLSDRFSAERPKGSFSTLEIQRTEQGDSAMYLCASSLGPGTGNYGYTFGSGTRLTVV.

V and J are TRBV7-3 and TRBJ2-7; TRBD1 matches at 8 bases. The CDR3 length is 15 residues. Germline V gene lookup returns CDR1 SGHTA and CDR2 FQGTGA. Trimming at V came to 5 bases and at J to 3 bases, leaving 9 bases not matched to a gene. CDR3 in amino acids: CASSPSTGAGYEQYF. The CDR3 DNA reads as TGTGCCAGCAGCCCCTCGACAGGGGCAGGCTACGAGCAGTACTTC.

The chain recombines TRBV5-1 with TRBJ2-3, with D maybe TRBD1 (6 bases). Germline CDR1 and CDR2: SGHRS and YFSETQ. CDR3 size: 12 residues. V gave up 4 bases and J gave up 4 bases, with 7 bases separating them. CDR3 DNA: TGCGCCAGCAGCCAGGGGCCAGATACGCAGTATTTT. Translated: CASSQGPDTQYF.

The chain carries TRBV7-2 and TRBJ2-5; 7 bases agree with TRBD2. The CDR3 loop spans 15 amino acids. The trim removed 2 bases at V and 1 base at J, leaving 4 bases unmatched. Germline CDR1 and CDR2: SGHTA and FQGNSA. DNA for the CDR3: TGTGCCAGCAGCTTAAGCGGGACTATCCAAGAGACCCAGTACTTC. It yields the protein CASSLSGTIQETQYF.

The V and J genes are TRBV5-1 and TRBJ2-5; 9 positions match TRBD1. Germline V CDR1 and CDR2: SGHRS, YFSETQ. This CDR3 comprises 15 residues. J lost 1 base, V lost 0 bases, and 1 base had no gene match. Here the CDR3 reads CASSLGDRVQETQYF. CDR3 sequence (DNA): TGCGCCAGCAGCTTGGGGGACAGGGTCCAAGAGACCCAGTACTTC.

Here the CDR3 reads CASSPSGTRNNYGYTF. The CDR3 DNA sequence: TGTGCCAGCAGCCCTTCCGGGACAAGGAATAACTATGGCTACACCTTC. This chain joins TRBV5-5 and TRBJ1-2; a possible D gene is TRBD1 (6 bases). CDR3 length: 16 amino acids. The V gene lost 4 bases and the J gene lost 1 base, with 17 bases spanning the gap. The germline V gene encodes CDR1 SGHKS and CDR2 YYEKEE (reference sequence).

The chain uses TRBV7-6 and TRBJ1-2; D remains unclear. Germline V gene sequence: CDR1 SGHVS, CDR2 FNYEAQ. Between the trimmed V and J ends, which lost 0 bases and 4 bases, there was a span of 12 bases. The CDR3 contains 15 residues. The CDR3 DNA is TGTGCCAGCAGCTTAGCGGCGGCCAGCATCTATGGCTACACCTTC. Its protein is CASSLAAASIYGYTF. Full variable domain (remainder filled in from reference TRBV7-6 and TRBJ1-2): GAGVSQSPRYKVTKRGQDVALRCDPISGHVSLYWYRQALGQGPEFLTYFNYEAQQDKSGLPNDRFSAERPEGSISTLTIQRTEQRDSAMYRCASSLAAASIYGYTFGSGTRLTVV.

This chain connects TRBV4-1 to TRBJ1-2, with 7 bases identical to TRBD1. Germline values: CDR1 MGHRA, CDR2 YSYEKL. After removal of 4 bases from V and 4 bases from J, the junction contained 9 bases not matched to a gene. This CDR3 is built from 15 residues. The DNA for the CDR3 is TGCGCCAGCAGCCCCCGACAGGGTTCGGGCTATGGCTACACCTTC. Amino acids: CASSPRQGSGYGYTF.